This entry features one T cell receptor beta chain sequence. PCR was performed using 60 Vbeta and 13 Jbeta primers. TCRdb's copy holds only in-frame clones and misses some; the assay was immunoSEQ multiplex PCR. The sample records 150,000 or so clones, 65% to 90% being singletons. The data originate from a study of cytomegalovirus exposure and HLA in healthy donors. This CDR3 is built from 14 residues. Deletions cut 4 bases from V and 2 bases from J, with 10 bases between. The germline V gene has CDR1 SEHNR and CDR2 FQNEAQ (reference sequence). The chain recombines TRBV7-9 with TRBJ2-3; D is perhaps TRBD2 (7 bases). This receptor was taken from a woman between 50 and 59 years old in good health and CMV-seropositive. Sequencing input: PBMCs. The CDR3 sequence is CASSSAGATDTQYF. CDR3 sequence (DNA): TGTGCCAGCAGCTCCGCGGGGGCCACAGATACGCAGTATTTT.